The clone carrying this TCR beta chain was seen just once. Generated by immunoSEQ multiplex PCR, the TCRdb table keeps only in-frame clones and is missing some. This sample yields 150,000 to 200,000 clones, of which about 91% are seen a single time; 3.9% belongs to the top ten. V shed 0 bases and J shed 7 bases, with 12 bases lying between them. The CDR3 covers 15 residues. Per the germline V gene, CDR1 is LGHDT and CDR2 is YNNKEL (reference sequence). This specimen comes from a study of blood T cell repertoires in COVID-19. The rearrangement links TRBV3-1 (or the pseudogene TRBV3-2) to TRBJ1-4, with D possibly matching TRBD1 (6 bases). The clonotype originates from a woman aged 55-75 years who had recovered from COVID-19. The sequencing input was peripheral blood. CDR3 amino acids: CASSQDRNRAEKLFF. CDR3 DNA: TGTGCCAGCAGCCAAGATCGAAACAGGGCTGAAAAACTGTTTTTT.